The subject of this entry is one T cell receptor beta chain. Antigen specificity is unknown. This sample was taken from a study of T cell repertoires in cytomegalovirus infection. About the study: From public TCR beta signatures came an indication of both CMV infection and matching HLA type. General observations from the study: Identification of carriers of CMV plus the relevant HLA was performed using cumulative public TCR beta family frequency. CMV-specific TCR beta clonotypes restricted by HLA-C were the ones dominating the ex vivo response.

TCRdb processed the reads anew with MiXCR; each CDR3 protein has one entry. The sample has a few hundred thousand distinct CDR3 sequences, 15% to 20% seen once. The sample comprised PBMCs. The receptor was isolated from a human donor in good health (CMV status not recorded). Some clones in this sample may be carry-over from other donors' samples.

CDR3 sequence (DNA): TGTGCCAGCAGCCCCGTGACTAGCGGTCTTTGGGGGGAGCTGTTTTTT. It yields the protein CASSPVTSGLWGELFF. The J gene is TRBJ2-2, the V gene TRBV5-6; TRBD2 matches at 9 bases. Unmatched junction bases numbered 12, after V lost 4 bases and J lost 8 bases. Germline CDR1 and CDR2: SGHDT and YYEEEE. The CDR3 has 16 amino acids.